This T cell receptor beta chain was captured in a study of CD8 T cells in ankylosing spondylitis (dated by TCRdb to 2016 to 2017). At the level of the whole study: The study set out to find disease-linked TCR variants by profiling T cell receptor beta repertoires in ankylosing spondylitis patients and healthy donors. The full study cohort comprised about 25 ankylosing spondylitis patients and about a hundred healthy donors. Samples of peripheral blood were taken, and for ankylosing spondylitis patients, synovial fluid was collected as well. What the authors observed across the whole study: The disease-linked clones showed a CD8+ phenotype and occurred at relatively low frequencies in peripheral blood. According to the report, matched synovial fluid samples from ankylosing spondylitis patients were significantly enriched for the disease-linked clones. A TCR beta motif of fewer than 10 highly homologous amino acid variants appeared characteristic of blood from ankylosing spondylitis patients. Some of the motif variants had been reported before in the synovial fluid and blood of reactive arthritis patients, a finding that suggests common disease-initiation mechanisms.

CDR1 and CDR2 are drawn from the germline V gene: MNHEY, SVGAGI. The cysteine opens and the phenylalanine closes a CDR3 of 16 amino acids. The retained sequence is limited to the CDR3, 48 bases, with the frame set at the first base. Relative to germline, V is 0 bases shorter and J is 3 bases shorter, with 15 bases between their ends. Concerning this clonotype: Its antigen is unknown. No much larger clonotype is one base removed from it; base qualities were not supplied.

For each ankylosing spondylitis patient, the synovial fluid sample was matched to a blood sample from that same patient. The instrument was an Illumina HiSeq 2500. Quantitative 5'-RACE with molecular barcodes was used to prepare TCR beta libraries. The source study handled its data this way. To identify disease-linked TCR variants, a new computational method was used, one built on a probabilistic model of VDJ rearrangement. Through fastp at Q25 and MiXCR, TCRdb rebuilt clones from the public reads, retaining in-frame beta chains. All rows with the same CDR3 protein become a single entry with the most common DNA and genes. In this record, the V and J calls reflect TCRdb's handling and not the investigators' own analysis. For this sample the table gives around 150,000 distinct CDR3 sequences, of which roughly a third were detected only once. About 5.5% of the sample belongs to the ten largest clones.

This chain is built from TRBV6-5 and TRBJ2-7; a confident D gene designation cannot be given. Sequencing used synovial fluid, either unsorted or a sorted T cell fraction (not recorded which). The source is a male donor with ankylosing spondylitis. The CDR3 region reads CASSYSTRARNYEQYF. The DNA sequence reads TGTGCCAGCAGTTACTCGACCCGTGCGAGAAACTACGAGCAGTACTTC.